A selection of T cell receptor beta chains follows, all from one sample in a study of blood T cell repertoires in COVID-19. Assay: immunoSEQ multiplex PCR; the TCRdb copy retains only in-frame clones and omits some. The repertoire includes tens of thousands of clones, approximately 88% of them detected once, and about 10% sits in the top ten. The source material was peripheral blood. All receptors derive from a human donor in a cohort sampled during active COVID-19. The conserved cysteine and the conserved F or W are not part of the CDR3 here. The order of the fields is V gene, J gene, CDR3 protein.

>TRBV27|TRBJ2-1
ASRAERGAYNEQF
>TRBV9|TRBJ2-1
ASSVGGTSANEQF
>TRBV9|TRBJ2-3
ASSARGQHTDTQY
>TRBV11-2|TRBJ1-1
ASSRIPWGGHTEAF
>TRBV12-3/TRBV12-4|TRBJ2-3
ASSFRADTQY
>TRBV5-1|TRBJ2-7
ASSPAGNSYEQY
>TRBV11-2|TRBJ2-7
ASSLDAGSYEQY
>TRBV6-1|TRBJ1-4
ASSEGTRWLF
>TRBV27|TRBJ2-7
ASSAGTSGRAHRYEQY
>TRBV11-3|TRBJ2-7
ASSLGGTTGEQY
>TRBV10-2|TRBJ1-3
ASSESRAGTGGNTIY
>TRBV19|TRBJ1-1
ASSRSPINTEAF
>TRBV18|TRBJ2-7
ASSPGQARDEQY
>TRBV4-1|TRBJ2-1
ASSQPVWRAHNEQF
>TRBV19|TRBJ1-5
ASSIGGRGVGQPQH
>TRBV29-1|TRBJ1-2
SVVEGQGGNGGYT
>TRBV5-1|TRBJ2-1
ASSLAFAGGMNEQF
>TRBV21-1|TRBJ1-5
ASSLRARPISNQSQH
>TRBV2|TRBJ1-3
ASSEARGAGNTIY
>TRBV5-1|TRBJ1-2
ASSLLTGSGYT
>TRBV5-1|TRBJ2-5
ASSFTGGETQY
>TRBV2|TRBJ1-2
ASSVADYGYT
>TRBV24-1|TRBJ1-1
ATSDRGGYTEAF
>TRBV6-5|TRBJ1-4
ASKDGQGGGEKLF
>TRBV5-1|TRBJ2-7
ASSFESGGYEQY
>TRBV6-2/TRBV6-3|TRBJ2-7
ASSSWTGAYEQY
>TRBV28|TRBJ1-4
ASSFPGTGGPRLF
>TRBV27|TRBJ2-7
ASSLALAGAYEQY
>TRBV18|TRBJ2-1
ASSPPSGGYNEQF
>TRBV18|TRBJ2-4
ASSQLAPGGNIQY
>TRBV18|TRBJ2-3
ASSPFLAGGIDTQY
>TRBV9|TRBJ2-7
ASSAGLLSYEQY
>TRBV7-9|TRBJ2-1
ASSLDGGGSRNEQF
>TRBV19|TRBJ1-5
ASSISSGYQPQH
>TRBV4-1|TRBJ2-2
ASSQVAREAGELF
>TRBV7-8|TRBJ1-5
ASSLIRGQIEQPQH
>TRBV6-5|TRBJ2-2
ASRDRVNTGELF
>TRBV7-2|TRBJ2-1
ASSLPYVNEQF
>TRBV20-1|TRBJ2-3
SASMTSGPTDTQY
>TRBV2|TRBJ2-3
ASRRQGANTDTQY
>TRBV12-3/TRBV12-4|TRBJ2-2
ASSGSTGELF
>TRBV19|TRBJ2-1
ASSISPGLAF
>TRBV21-1|TRBJ1-2
ASSSQTSSNYGYT
>TRBV10-2|TRBJ1-3
ASSDTPVTGNTIY
>TRBV24-1|TRBJ2-1
ATSDRMASYNEQF
>TRBV5-6|TRBJ2-2
ASSLNSLRNTGELF
>TRBV5-1|TRBJ2-2
ASSLGLAGELF
>TRBV7-9|TRBJ2-2
ASSLDSSSTGELF
>TRBV5-4|TRBJ1-6
ASSLREVNSPLH
>TRBV4-2|TRBJ2-7
ASSQAGLAGGEQY
>TRBV11-2|TRBJ2-7
ASSISGRGLYEQY
>TRBV7-9|TRBJ1-4
ASSPGQGAEKLF
>TRBV24-1|TRBJ2-1
ATSDTSPGQGAVYEQF
>TRBV11-2|TRBJ2-5
ASSFQGSGTQY
>TRBV2|TRBJ2-7
ASRSTSGGYEQY
>TRBV15|TRBJ2-5
ATSRGPTSGNTETQY
>TRBV2|TRBJ2-7
ASREQGSSYEQY
>TRBV7-8|TRBJ1-2
ASSHGGSSYGYT
>TRBV4-2|TRBJ2-1
ASSQPTSGGRGEQF
>TRBV5-1|TRBJ1-5
ASSLAGINQPQH